This TCR beta chain appears in the sequencing data of a study of OX40 agonist ivuxolimab in advanced cancers. At the level of the study: Patients were dosed with the agonistic anti-OX40 (CD134) antibody ivuxolimab. Mean age 60 years, range about 23 to 80; around 80% male. General observations from the study: CD4+ and CD8+ blood T cells expanded clonally by week 6 at 0.1 to 3.0 mg/kg. Near-lowest levels of clonal expansion characterized partial responders at 0.1-3.0 mg/kg.

Produced via immunoSEQ multiplex PCR; TCRdb's table is partial and in-frame only. The repertoire has approximately 70,000 clones, around 90% of them found once; the top ten carry roughly 0.79%. V was pared by 2 bases and J by 5 bases, with 8 bases of the junction left unmatched. The CDR3 runs 16 residues. Germline CDR1 reads SNHLY; CDR2 reads FYNNEI. Note on this clone: What it binds is not known.

The material sequenced was CD4+ or CD8+ T cells sorted from blood, taken in a trial of the OX40 agonist ivuxolimab. This clonotype was obtained from an adult with an advanced solid tumor such as melanoma, head and neck, liver or kidney cancer. V usage is TRBV2 and J usage is TRBJ2-3; 9 bases are a match to TRBD2. Here the CDR3 DNA reads TGTGCCAGCAGTGAACAGGGCGGGGGGGCTGGAGATACGCAGTATTTT. Its translation: CASSEQGGGAGDTQYF.